These 7 T cell receptor beta chains came from one sample sequenced in a study of T cell repertoires in cytomegalovirus infection. No antigens are known for them. From the reads, TCRdb called clonotypes with MiXCR, one entry per CDR3 protein. The repertoire holds 80,000 or so distinct CDR3 sequences, roughly a quarter seen once, with 50% in the top ten. The input for sequencing was CD8+ T cells from cultured PBMCs, taken from culture after CMV antigen stimulation. The receptors shown here come from a human donor in good health (CMV status not recorded). Some clones in this sample may be carry-over from other donors' samples.

The chain uses TRBV9 and TRBJ2-3, with TRBD2 matching over 10 bases. CDR1 and CDR2 from the germline V gene are SGDLS and YYNGEE. This CDR3 comprises 18 residues. V gave up 0 bases and J gave up 0 bases; unmatched junction bases: 7. The chain's CDR3 is CASSVGDISGGSTDTQYF. In nucleotides, the CDR3 is TGTGCCAGCAGCGTAGGGGATATTAGCGGGGGGAGCACAGATACGCAGTATTTT.

This clonotype has ten or more counts. The rearrangement joins TRBV6-1 to TRBJ1-1; possible D gene TRBD1, 5 bases. The CDR3 spans 15 residues. The V gene's germline CDR1 is MNHNS and CDR2 SASEGT. With 0 bases removed from V and 4 bases from J, the gap between germline ends came to 12 bases. DNA of the CDR3: TGTGCCAGCAGTGAAGCAGGGGCGCGGGGCACTGAAGCTTTCTTT. Amino acid sequence: CASSEAGARGTEAFF.

In this sample, this clonotype turned up many times. This rearrangement joins TRBV6-2 or TRBV6-3 to TRBJ2-1; 7 nucleotides match TRBD1. After removal of 5 bases from V and 7 bases from J, the junction contained 8 bases not matched to a gene. The CDR3 contains 14 residues. Germline assignment: CDR1 MNHEY and CDR2 SVGEGT. CDR3 DNA sequence: TGTGCCAGCAGTCACGGGACAGTGTGGAATGAGCAGTTCTTC. Translation: CASSHGTVWNEQFF.

This rearrangement joins TRBV28 to TRBJ2-3; D is perhaps TRBD1 (6 bases). CDR1 is MDHEN and CDR2 is SYDVKM in the germline V gene. The length of the CDR3 is 16 residues. V dropped 5 bases and J dropped 0 bases, with 15 bases sitting between them. The CDR3 region is CASSTEQGVSTDTQYF. CDR3 nucleotide sequence: TGTGCCAGCAGTACAGAACAGGGAGTCAGCACAGATACGCAGTATTTT.

This clonotype was picked up many times. The chain combines TRBV7-2 with TRBJ2-1, with TRBD2 matching 13 bases. The germline V gene has CDR1 SGHTA and CDR2 FQGNSA. J lost 7 bases, V lost 4 bases, and 4 bases had no gene match. The CDR3 consists of 15 residues. This chain's CDR3 is CASSSLAGGRNEQFF. As DNA, the CDR3 is TGTGCCAGCAGCTCACTAGCGGGGGGGCGGAATGAGCAGTTCTTC.

V usage is TRBV20-1 and J usage is TRBJ1-2; the match to TRBD1 covers 10 bases. The germline gives CDR1 DFQATT, CDR2 SNEGSKA (reference sequence). V shed 0 bases, J shed 7 bases, and the junction held 11 bases outside the gene matches. CDR3 length equals 16 residues. CDR3 sequence: CSARDQRPDRGLGYTF. DNA for the CDR3: TGCAGTGCTAGAGATCAGAGGCCAGACAGGGGGCTTGGCTACACCTTC.

This clonotype was found many times. The chain couples TRBV7-2 to TRBJ2-7; weak D call: TRBD2 (6 bases). CDR1 and CDR2 (germline): SGHTA, FQGNSA. The CDR3 extends over 14 amino acids. Trimming left V 1 base short and J 6 bases short, with 13 bases between. The DNA of the CDR3 is TGTGCCAGCAGCTTAGGCGCGGGACCCTCCGAGCAGTACTTC. It translates to CASSLGAGPSEQYF.